These 10 T cell receptor beta chains were all obtained from the same sample, sequenced in a study of blood T cell repertoires in COVID-19. TCRdb's table, derived via immunoSEQ multiplex PCR, lists solely in-frame clones and lacks some. The table includes about 190,000 clones, 76% detected once. Sequencing was performed on PBMCs or T cells enriched from blood (not recorded which). The receptors originated from a woman aged 50 to 60 with acute COVID-19.

V is TRBV4-2 and J is TRBJ2-3; 8 nucleotides line up with TRBD1. The germline CDR1 and CDR2 sequences are LGHNA and YNFKEQ. V lost 1 base to trimming and J lost 2 bases; unmatched junction nucleotides: 8. The CDR3 sequence is 17 residues long. This CDR3 is CASSQGLGQGATDTQYF. The DNA of the CDR3 is TGTGCCAGCAGCCAAGGTCTCGGACAGGGAGCCACAGATACGCAGTATTTT.

The gene calls are TRBV19 and TRBJ2-1; possible D gene TRBD1, 6 bases. Looked up from germline, CDR1 is LNHDA and CDR2 is SQIVND (reference sequence). The CDR3 is 15 amino acids. V was pared by 4 bases and J by 3 bases, with 13 bases between. The CDR3 nucleotides read TGTGCCAGTAGTACGGGACAAGGCCTCTACAATGAGCAGTTCTTC. Protein: CASSTGQGLYNEQFF.

The rearrangement links TRBV6-5 to TRBJ1-2, with D maybe TRBD1 (6 bases). Trimming stripped 2 bases from V and 3 bases from J, with 13 bases between. The CDR3 is made up of 15 amino acids. The germline V gene encodes CDR1 MNHEY and CDR2 SVGAGI. The CDR3 loop is CASSYGGAQYYGYTF. CDR3 coding DNA: TGTGCCAGCAGTTACGGGGGGGCGCAGTACTATGGCTACACCTTC.

The V and J genes are TRBV3-1 (or the pseudogene TRBV3-2) and TRBJ1-5; perhaps TRBD1 as D (6 bases). The CDR3 totals 15 residues. V was clipped by 1 base and J by 7 bases, with 14 bases between them. Germline V lookup: CDR1 LGHDT, CDR2 YNNKEL (reference sequence). The CDR3 DNA sequence: TGTGCCAGCAGCCAAGTAAGTGGCAGGGGACAGCCCCAGCATTTT. Translation gives CASSQVSGRGQPQHF.

V is TRBV7-9 and J is TRBJ1-1, with D tentatively TRBD1 (6 bases). The V gene lost 5 bases and the J gene lost 7 bases, with 11 bases spanning the gap. Germline V gives CDR1 SEHNR, CDR2 FQNEAQ (reference sequence). The CDR3 is 12 amino acids. The CDR3 bases are TGTGCCAGCAGCCTACAGGGAAATGAAGCTTTCTTT. Translated, it gives CASSLQGNEAFF.

The chain couples TRBV24-1 to TRBJ1-2; no clear D gene. The germline V and J ends were trimmed by 1 base and 4 bases, with 9 bases remaining between them. From germline, CDR1 is KGHDR and CDR2 SFDVKD. This CDR3 is 14 amino acids long. DNA for the CDR3: TGTGCCACCAGTGATTTTTGGCAGTCCTATGGCTACACCTTC. It translates to CATSDFWQSYGYTF.

This clone was counted a few times. The chain has TRBV5-1 and TRBJ1-2, with no clear D. Trimming cost V 1 base and J 3 bases, with 7 bases left between them. The CDR3 spans 13 residues. Germline CDR1 reads SGHRS; CDR2 reads YFSETQ. CDR3 coding DNA: TGCGCCAGCAGCTTGAATAGCGACTATGGCTACACCTTC. This codes for CASSLNSDYGYTF. Full variable domain (missing parts from reference TRBV5-1 and TRBJ1-2): KAGVTQTPRYLIKTRGQQVTLSCSPISGHRSVSWYQQTPGQGLQFLFEYFSETQRNKGNFPGRFSGRQFSNSRSEMNVSTLELGDSALYLCASSLNSDYGYTFGSGTRLTVV.

The rearrangement uses TRBV19 and TRBJ1-4; a weak D match, TRBD1 (6 bases). This CDR3 contains 16 residues. CDR1 and CDR2 from the germline V gene are LNHDA and SQIVND (reference sequence). V lost 5 bases and J lost 0, with 13 bases in between. CDR3 DNA: TGTGCCAGTAGTGTGGACAGTGTCACAACTAATGAAAAACTGTTTTTT. Translating it yields CASSVDSVTTNEKLFF.

The gene calls are TRBV6-5 and TRBJ2-7; perhaps TRBD1 as D (6 bases). Deletions cut 7 bases from V and 6 bases from J, with 10 bases between. Germline CDR1 reads MNHEY; CDR2 reads SVGAGI. The CDR3 is made up of 11 amino acids. CDR3 in amino acids: CASKTGSEQYV. Written as DNA, the CDR3 is TGTGCCAGCAAAACAGGGTCCGAGCAGTACGTC.

This chain connects TRBV5-4 to TRBJ2-1; TRBD2 matches at 15 bases. Germline CDR1 is SGHNT and CDR2 is YYREEE (reference sequence). V lost 4 bases and J lost 9; bases outside the gene matches: 8. The CDR3 runs 16 residues. This chain's CDR3 is CASSPGTSGGTAEQFF. CDR3 bases: TGTGCCAGCAGCCCTGGGACTAGCGGGGGGACAGCTGAGCAGTTCTTC.